The T cell receptor beta chain under discussion was sequenced for a study of T cells in localized non-small cell lung cancer. This CDR3 is 13 amino acids long. Germline V gene lookup returns CDR1 SGHRS and CDR2 YFSETQ. V was trimmed by 3 bases and J by 4 bases, leaving 10 bases between them. Method: immunoSEQ multiplex PCR; TCRdb's copy keeps in-frame clones and lacks some. The sample consists of 70,000 to 100,000 clones, approximately 91% of them appearing once. General observations from the study: Sequencing was restricted to one tumor region; therefore, heterogeneity remains possible. Median detection of top 100 tumor clones in adjacent lung was around 60 clones. Uninvolved adjacent lung had higher T cell clonality than tumor and all other tissues. Elevated blood T cell density was associated with longer overall survival.

As concerns this clone: No antigen is known for it.

This chain links TRBV5-1 with TRBJ1-2, with TRBD1 as a possible D gene (5 bases). The starting material was PBMCs, obtained before any cancer treatment. The source of this sequence is a woman aged 35 to 70 with stage II squamous cell lung carcinoma. CDR3 amino acids: CASSSGEPYGYTF. The CDR3 nucleotides read TGCGCCAGCAGCTCGGGGGAGCCCTATGGCTACACCTTC.